This TCR beta chain emerged from a study of shared clonotypes between healthy human individuals. Cells designated naive CD8 were CD45RO-negative and were positively selected for CCR7, with terminally differentiated effector memory CD45RA+ cells excluded. Study outcomes and limitations: Roughly 5% was the fraction of naive CD4 clonotypes found shared across a few donors. Unshared clonotypes carried lower generation probabilities than those common to all four donors.

Comments on this clone: No antigen is known for it.

The CDR3 is 15 amino acids. Germline V CDR1 and CDR2: SEHNR, FQNEAQ (reference sequence). Trimming stripped 1 base from V and 3 bases from J, with 10 bases between. Researchers divided each subset's genomic DNA evenly across several immunoSEQ plates. TCRdb keeps only in-frame clones here, not all; method: immunoSEQ multiplex PCR. The data hold around 1.9 million clones, with roughly 91% observed a single time. The rearrangement joins TRBV7-9 to TRBJ2-1, with D tentatively TRBD1 (5 bases). Sequenced sample: naive CD8+ T cells from PBMCs. This clonotype originated in a man aged 18 to 30 in good health. Some clones in this sample may be carry-over from other donors' samples. CDR3: CASSLDRYLYNEQFF. The DNA of the CDR3 is TGTGCCAGCAGCTTAGACAGGTATCTCTACAATGAGCAGTTCTTC.